This entry features one TCR beta chain sequence. Its antigen remains unidentified. The source of the sample is a study of graft-versus-host responses after intestinal transplantation. Across the study: Each recipient received anti-thymocyte globulin induction, then tacrolimus and steroids for approximately 3 years. Study conclusions and caveats: Among recipient marrow samples, GvH clones were found; some appeared first in ileum or blood.

Method: immunoSEQ multiplex PCR; TCRdb's copy keeps in-frame clones and lacks some. The sample has 90,000 to 100,000 clones, more than 85% seen once. This sequence was found in a human donor who received an intestinal transplant. Here the sequenced sample was unstimulated CD8+ T cells sorted from spleen or lymph node cells, taken before intestinal transplant.

The CDR3: CASSLLDRGNEQYF. CDR3 nucleotides: TGCGCCAGCAGCTTGTTGGACAGGGGTAACGAGCAGTACTTC. The rearrangement uses TRBV5-1 and TRBJ2-7; 9 bases map to TRBD1. Germline CDR1 reads SGHRS; CDR2 reads YFSETQ. The CDR3 is 14 residues long. Losses at the gene ends were 1 base for V and 5 bases for J; bases not matched to a gene: 4.